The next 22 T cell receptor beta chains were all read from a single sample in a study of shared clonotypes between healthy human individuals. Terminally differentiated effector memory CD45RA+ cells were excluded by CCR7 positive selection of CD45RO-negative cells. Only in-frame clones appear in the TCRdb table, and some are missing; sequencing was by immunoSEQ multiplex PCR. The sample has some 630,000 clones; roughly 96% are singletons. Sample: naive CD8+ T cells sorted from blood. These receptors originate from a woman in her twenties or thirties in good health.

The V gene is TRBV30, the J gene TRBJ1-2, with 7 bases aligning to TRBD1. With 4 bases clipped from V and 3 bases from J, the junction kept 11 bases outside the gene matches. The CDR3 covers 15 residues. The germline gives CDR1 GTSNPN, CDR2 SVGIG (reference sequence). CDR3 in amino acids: CAWITGAGADYGYTF. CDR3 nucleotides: TGTGCCTGGATTACAGGGGCAGGGGCGGACTATGGCTACACCTTC.

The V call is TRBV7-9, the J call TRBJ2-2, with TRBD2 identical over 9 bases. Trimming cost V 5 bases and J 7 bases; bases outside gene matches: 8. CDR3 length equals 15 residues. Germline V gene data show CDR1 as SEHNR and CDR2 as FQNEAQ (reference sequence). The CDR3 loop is CASSVSGSKDGELFF. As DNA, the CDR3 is TGTGCCAGCAGCGTTAGCGGGAGTAAGGACGGGGAGCTGTTTTTT.

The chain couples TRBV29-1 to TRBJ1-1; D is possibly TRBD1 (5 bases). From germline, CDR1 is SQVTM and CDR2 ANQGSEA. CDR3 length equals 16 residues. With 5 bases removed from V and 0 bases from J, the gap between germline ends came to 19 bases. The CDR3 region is CSVRGPAYEMNTEAFF. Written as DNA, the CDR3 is TGCAGCGTTCGGGGACCCGCATACGAAATGAACACTGAAGCTTTCTTT.

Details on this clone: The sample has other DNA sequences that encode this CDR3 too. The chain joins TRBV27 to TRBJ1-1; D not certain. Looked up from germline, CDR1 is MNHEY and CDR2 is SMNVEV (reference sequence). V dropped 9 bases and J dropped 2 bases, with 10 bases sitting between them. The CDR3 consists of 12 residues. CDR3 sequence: CASRTGNTEAFF. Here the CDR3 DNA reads TGTGCCAGTAGGACGGGAAACACTGAAGCTTTCTTT.

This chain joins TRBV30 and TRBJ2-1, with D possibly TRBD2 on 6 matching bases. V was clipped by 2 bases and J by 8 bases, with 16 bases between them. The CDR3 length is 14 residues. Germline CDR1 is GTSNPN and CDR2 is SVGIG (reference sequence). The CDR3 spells CAWSRLAPGDEQFF. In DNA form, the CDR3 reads TGTGCCTGGAGTAGGCTAGCGCCTGGGGATGAGCAGTTCTTC.

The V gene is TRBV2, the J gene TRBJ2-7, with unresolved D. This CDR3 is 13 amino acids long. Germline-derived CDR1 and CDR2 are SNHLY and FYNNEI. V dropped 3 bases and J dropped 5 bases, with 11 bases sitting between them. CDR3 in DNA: TGTGCCAGCAGTGATATGACGGGCCACGAGCAGTACTTC. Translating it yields CASSDMTGHEQYF.

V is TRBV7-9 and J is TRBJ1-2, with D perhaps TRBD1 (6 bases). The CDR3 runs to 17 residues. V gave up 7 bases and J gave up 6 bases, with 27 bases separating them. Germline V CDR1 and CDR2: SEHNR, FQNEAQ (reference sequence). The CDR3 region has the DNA TGTGCCAGCAACTTGACACCGGACAGCCGTGTGGTGGATGGCTACACCTTC. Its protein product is CASNLTPDSRVVDGYTF. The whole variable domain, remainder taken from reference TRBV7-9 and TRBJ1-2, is DTGVSQNPRHKITKRGQNVTFRCDPISEHNRLYWYRQTLGQGPEFLTYFQNEAQLEKSRLLSDRFSAERPKGSFSTLEIQRTEQGDSAMYLCASNLTPDSRVVDGYTFGSGTRLTVV.

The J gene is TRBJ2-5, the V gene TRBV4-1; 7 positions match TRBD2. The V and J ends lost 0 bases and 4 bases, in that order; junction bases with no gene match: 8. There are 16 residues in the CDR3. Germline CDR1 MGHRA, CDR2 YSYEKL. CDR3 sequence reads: CASSQETSSRTETQYF. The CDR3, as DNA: TGCGCCAGCAGCCAAGAGACTAGCAGCCGAACAGAGACCCAGTACTTC.

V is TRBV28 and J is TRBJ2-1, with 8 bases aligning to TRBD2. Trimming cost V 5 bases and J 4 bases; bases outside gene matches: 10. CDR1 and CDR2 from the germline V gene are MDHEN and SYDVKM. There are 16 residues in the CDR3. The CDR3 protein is CASSLRALADYNEQFF. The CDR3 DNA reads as TGTGCCAGCAGTCTCAGGGCACTAGCGGATTACAATGAGCAGTTCTTC.

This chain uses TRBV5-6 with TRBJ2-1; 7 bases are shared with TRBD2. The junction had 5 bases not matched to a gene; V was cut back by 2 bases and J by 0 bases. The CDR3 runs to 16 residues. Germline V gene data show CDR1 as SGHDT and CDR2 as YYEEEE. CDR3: CASSFLAGHSYNEQFF. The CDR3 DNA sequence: TGTGCCAGCAGCTTCTTAGCGGGTCACTCCTACAATGAGCAGTTCTTC.

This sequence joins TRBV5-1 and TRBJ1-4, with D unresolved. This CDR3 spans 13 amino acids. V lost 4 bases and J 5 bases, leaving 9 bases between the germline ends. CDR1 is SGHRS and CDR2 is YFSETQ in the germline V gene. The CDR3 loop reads CASSLGGNEKLFF. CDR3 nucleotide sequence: TGCGCCAGCAGCCTCGGCGGGAATGAAAAACTGTTTTTT.

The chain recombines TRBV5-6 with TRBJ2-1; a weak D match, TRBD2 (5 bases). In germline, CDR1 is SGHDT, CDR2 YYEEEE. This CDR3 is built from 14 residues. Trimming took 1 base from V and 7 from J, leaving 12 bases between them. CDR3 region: CASSLFFRENEQFF. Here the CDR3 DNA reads TGTGCCAGCAGCTTGTTTTTCCGGGAAAATGAGCAGTTCTTC.

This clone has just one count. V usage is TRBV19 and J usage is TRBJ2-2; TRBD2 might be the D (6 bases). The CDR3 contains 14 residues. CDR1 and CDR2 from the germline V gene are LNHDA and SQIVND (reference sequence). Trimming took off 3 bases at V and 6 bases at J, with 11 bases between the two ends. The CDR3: CASSMWGRSGELFF. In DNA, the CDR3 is TGTGCCAGTAGTATGTGGGGGAGGTCCGGGGAGCTGTTTTTT.

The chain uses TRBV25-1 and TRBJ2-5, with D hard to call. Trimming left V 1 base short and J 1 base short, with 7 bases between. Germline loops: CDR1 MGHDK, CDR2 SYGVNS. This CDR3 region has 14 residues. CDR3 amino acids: CASSEWAGQETQYF. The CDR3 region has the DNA TGTGCCAGCAGTGAATGGGCTGGCCAAGAGACCCAGTACTTC.

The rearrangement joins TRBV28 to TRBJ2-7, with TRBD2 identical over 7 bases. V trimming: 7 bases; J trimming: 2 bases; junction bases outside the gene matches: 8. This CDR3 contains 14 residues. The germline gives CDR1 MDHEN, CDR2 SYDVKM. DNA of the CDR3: TGTGCCAGCAAAGAACCGGGACTAACCTACGAGCAGTACTTC. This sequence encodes CASKEPGLTYEQYF.

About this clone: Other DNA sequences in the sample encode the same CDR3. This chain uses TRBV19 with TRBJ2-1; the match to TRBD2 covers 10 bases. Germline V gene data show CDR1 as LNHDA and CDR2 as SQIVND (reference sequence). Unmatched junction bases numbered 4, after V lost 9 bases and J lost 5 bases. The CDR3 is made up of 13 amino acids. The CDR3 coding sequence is TGTGCCAGCAGACTAGCGGGTGACAATGAGCAGTTCTTC. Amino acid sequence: CASRLAGDNEQFF.

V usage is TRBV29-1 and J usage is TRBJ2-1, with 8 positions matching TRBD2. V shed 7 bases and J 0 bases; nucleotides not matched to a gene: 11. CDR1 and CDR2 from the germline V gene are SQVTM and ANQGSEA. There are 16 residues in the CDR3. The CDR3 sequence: CSARGGAGLSYNEQFF. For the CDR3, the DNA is TGCAGCGCCCGGGGGGGCGCGGGCCTCTCCTACAATGAGCAGTTCTTC.

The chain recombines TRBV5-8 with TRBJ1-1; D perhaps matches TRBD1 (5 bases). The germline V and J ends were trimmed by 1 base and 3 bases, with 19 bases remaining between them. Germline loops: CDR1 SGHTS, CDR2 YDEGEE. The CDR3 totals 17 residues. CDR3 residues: CASSLLGGLELDTEAFF. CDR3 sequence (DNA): TGTGCCAGCAGCTTGTTGGGGGGTTTGGAATTGGACACTGAAGCTTTCTTT.

The CDR3 is CATSGTPGQGYNEQFF. The CDR3 region has the DNA TGTGCCACCAGCGGCACTCCGGGACAGGGGTACAATGAGCAGTTCTTC. V is TRBV15 and J is TRBJ2-1, with 10 bases matching TRBD1. Trimming at V came to 5 bases and at J to 4 bases, leaving 8 bases not matched to a gene. This CDR3 comprises 16 residues. CDR1 and CDR2 from the germline V gene are LNHNV and YYDKDF (reference sequence).

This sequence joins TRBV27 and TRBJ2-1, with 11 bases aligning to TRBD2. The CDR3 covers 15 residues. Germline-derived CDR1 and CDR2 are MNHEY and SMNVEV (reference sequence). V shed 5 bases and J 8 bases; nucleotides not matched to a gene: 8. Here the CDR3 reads CASSGVAGGPDEQFF. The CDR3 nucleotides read TGTGCCAGCAGTGGGGTAGCGGGAGGGCCGGATGAGCAGTTCTTC.

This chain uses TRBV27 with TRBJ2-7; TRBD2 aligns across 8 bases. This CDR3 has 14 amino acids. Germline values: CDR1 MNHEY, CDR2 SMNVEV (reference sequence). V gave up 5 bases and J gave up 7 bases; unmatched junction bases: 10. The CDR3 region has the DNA TGTGCCAGCAGTGCGGGAGGTTCCCGTCAGGAGCAGTACTTC. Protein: CASSAGGSRQEQYF.

The CDR3 DNA reads as TGTGCCAGCAGCTCTAGAGCGGTGAACACCGGGGAGCTGTTTTTT. Amino acids: CASSSRAVNTGELFF. The chain recombines TRBV28 with TRBJ2-2; the D gene is possibly TRBD2 (5 bases). Germline assignment: CDR1 MDHEN and CDR2 SYDVKM. The CDR3 extends over 15 amino acids. The V gene lost 6 bases and the J gene lost 1 base, with 12 bases spanning the gap.